The next 19 T cell receptor beta chains were all read from a single sample in a study of shared clonotypes between healthy human individuals. The assay was immunoSEQ multiplex PCR, and TCRdb's table has in-frame clones only and misses some. The top ten hold around 0.35% of the sample, which has approximately 2,000,000 clones, 85% to 95% seen once. The sample taken for sequencing was naive CD4+ T cells from PBMCs. The subset: CD45RA+ positively selected. The receptors originated from a man in his late teens or twenties in good health. Some clones in this sample may be carry-over from other donors' samples.

This sequence joins TRBV30 and TRBJ1-5, with D unresolved. Germline V gives CDR1 GTSNPN, CDR2 SVGIG (reference sequence). Trimming removed 2 bases at V and 6 bases at J, with 11 bases between. The CDR3 is made up of 13 amino acids. As DNA, the CDR3 is TGTGCCTGGAGTCTCACCGGTGGTCAGCCCCAGCATTTT. This translates into CAWSLTGGQPQHF.

The rearrangement joins TRBV18 to TRBJ1-3; no definite D call. This CDR3 spans 17 amino acids. V gave up 3 bases and J gave up 2 bases, with 17 bases separating them. Germline-derived CDR1 and CDR2 are KGHSH and LQKENI. The CDR3 reads CASSPLDTTRTGNTIYF. The CDR3 coding sequence is TGTGCCAGCTCACCCCTTGACACAACCCGGACTGGAAACACCATATATTTT.

This clone was counted once. The V gene is TRBV11-1, the J gene TRBJ2-5; D might be TRBD1 (5 bases). The germline V gene has CDR1 SGHAT and CDR2 FQDESV (reference sequence). This CDR3 has 13 amino acids. V was shortened by 3 bases and J by 5 bases, with 10 bases between the two germline ends. CDR3 in DNA: TGTGCCAGCAGCTTTTCGAAGGGGGAGACCCAGTACTTC. It yields the protein CASSFSKGETQYF. The entire variable domain, with the rest obtained from reference TRBV11-1 and TRBJ2-5, is as follows: EAEVAQSPRYKITEKSQAVAFWCDPISGHATLYWYRQILGQGPELLVQFQDESVVDDSQLPKDRFSAERLKGVDSTLKIQPAELGDSAMYLCASSFSKGETQYFGPGTRLLVL.

The V and J genes are TRBV9 and TRBJ2-1, with 8 bases aligning to TRBD2. Per the germline V gene, CDR1 is SGDLS and CDR2 is YYNGEE. There are 19 residues in the CDR3. With 7 bases clipped from V and 0 bases from J, the junction kept 18 bases outside the gene matches. The CDR3 DNA follows: TGTGCCAGCGGGCCTCTTGGGCGGGAGGTTCCGAGCTCCTACAATGAGCAGTTCTTC. Amino acids: CASGPLGREVPSSYNEQFF. Looking up the rest from reference TRBV9 and TRBJ2-1 gives the full variable domain: DSGVTQTPKHLITATGQRVTLRCSPRSGDLSVYWYQQSLDQGLQFLIQYYNGEERAKGNILERFSAQQFPDLHSELNLSSLELGDSALYFCASGPLGREVPSSYNEQFFGPGTRLTVL.

The CDR3: CATYRVPSSYEQYF. For the CDR3, the DNA is TGTGCCACTTACAGGGTCCCGAGCTCCTACGAGCAGTACTTC. The chain recombines TRBV2 with TRBJ2-7, with a weak D call TRBD1 (6 bases). Trimming took off 10 bases at V and 0 bases at J, with 16 bases between the two ends. Germline V gene sequence: CDR1 SNHLY, CDR2 FYNNEI. The CDR3 is 14 residues long.

The chain is built from TRBV28 and TRBJ1-1; no firm D call. CDR3 size: 17 residues. Germline V gene lookup returns CDR1 MDHEN and CDR2 SYDVKM. V was clipped by 1 base and J by 5 bases, with 20 bases between them. CDR3: CASSLLNGEVRRTEAFF. In nucleotides, the CDR3 is TGTGCCAGCAGTTTATTGAATGGTGAGGTGAGGAGAACTGAAGCTTTCTTT. The full variable domain, rest sourced from reference TRBV28 and TRBJ1-1, is DVKVTQSSRYLVKRTGEKVFLECVQDMDHENMFWYRQDPGLGLRLIYFSYDVKMKEKGDIPEGYSVSREKKERFSLILESASTNQTSMYLCASSLLNGEVRRTEAFFGQGTRLTVV.

The V call is TRBV6-6, the J call TRBJ1-2; 7 bases fit TRBD1. Germline V gene data show CDR1 as MNHNY and CDR2 as SVGAGI (reference sequence). This CDR3 is built from 14 residues. Trimming took 5 bases from V and 4 from J; bases not matched to a gene: 7. CDR3 region: CASSTQGTSYGYTF. The CDR3, as DNA: TGTGCCAGCAGTACACAGGGGACATCCTATGGCTACACCTTC.

V usage is TRBV6-1 and J usage is TRBJ2-3; TRBD2 matches at 10 bases. CDR1 is MNHNS and CDR2 is SASEGT in the germline V gene. After removal of 4 bases from V and 0 bases from J, the junction contained 4 bases not matched to a gene. This CDR3 has 16 amino acids. The CDR3 protein is CASSGLAGASTDTQYF. CDR3 DNA: TGTGCCAGCAGTGGCCTAGCGGGGGCAAGCACAGATACGCAGTATTTT.

The V call is TRBV5-1, the J call TRBJ2-2; maybe TRBD1 (6 bases). There are 16 residues in the CDR3. Germline-derived CDR1 and CDR2 are SGHRS and YFSETQ. V dropped 0 bases and J dropped 6 bases, with 15 bases sitting between them. The CDR3 nucleotides read TGCGCCAGCAGCTTGGTGGGGGCAAAGGGCGCCGGGGAGCTGTTTTTT. Protein sequence: CASSLVGAKGAGELFF.

The chain employs TRBV11-1 and TRBJ2-1; D perhaps matches TRBD2 (6 bases). The V gene lost 2 bases and the J gene lost 10 bases, with 24 bases spanning the gap. The CDR3 has 17 amino acids. Germline CDR1 SGHAT, CDR2 FQDESV (reference sequence). CDR3 nucleotides: TGTGCCAGCAGCTTACGAGGGGCGGGACCACAAGATGGGGAGCAGTTCTTC. This gives the protein CASSLRGAGPQDGEQFF.

The chain carries TRBV25-1 and TRBJ1-4; D is perhaps TRBD1 (6 bases). V lost 7 bases and J 10 bases, leaving 16 bases between the germline ends. CDR1 and CDR2 (germline): MGHDK, SYGVNS. The CDR3 is made up of 13 amino acids. The CDR3 loop reads CASTSGDHGKLFF. CDR3 sequence (DNA): TGTGCCAGCACCTCAGGGGATCATGGAAAACTGTTTTTT.

The V call is TRBV6-1, the J call TRBJ1-5; D ambiguous. The germline V gene has CDR1 MNHNS and CDR2 SASEGT. The V gene lost 8 bases and the J gene lost 4 bases, with 15 bases spanning the gap. The CDR3 consists of 14 residues. CDR3 bases: TGTGCCAGCTGGTACGGAGGAGGGAATCAGCCCCAGCATTTT. It codes for CASWYGGGNQPQHF.

V gene TRBV7-9 combines with J gene TRBJ2-7, with TRBD2 identical over 7 bases. The CDR3 spans 15 residues. V lost 1 base, J lost 5 bases, and 8 bases stayed unmatched. Germline assignment: CDR1 SEHNR and CDR2 FQNEAQ (reference sequence). In DNA, the CDR3 is TGTGCCAGCAGCTTAGGTGCAGGGAGGGTCGACGAGCAGTACTTC. Protein product: CASSLGAGRVDEQYF. Together with reference TRBV7-9 and TRBJ2-7, the CDR3 gives the full variable domain: DTGVSQNPRHKITKRGQNVTFRCDPISEHNRLYWYRQTLGQGPEFLTYFQNEAQLEKSRLLSDRFSAERPKGSFSTLEIQRTEQGDSAMYLCASSLGAGRVDEQYFGPGTRLTVT.

This clone was counted between two and nine times. The rearrangement joins TRBV30 to TRBJ1-1; D gene ambiguous. V was pared by 2 bases and J by 4 bases, with 11 bases between. The CDR3 has 13 amino acids. CDR1 is GTSNPN and CDR2 is SVGIG in the germline V gene (reference sequence). CDR3: CAWSPRLGTEAFF. The DNA for the CDR3 is TGTGCCTGGAGTCCGAGATTGGGCACTGAAGCTTTCTTT.

V gene TRBV4-1 combines with J gene TRBJ2-7; D gene ambiguous. CDR3 length: 16 residues. Germline CDR1 is MGHRA and CDR2 is YSYEKL. The V end was cut by 1 base, the J end by 2 bases, with 15 bases between. CDR3 bases: TGCGCCAGCAGCCAAGTTGGTCTGATCTCAACCTACGAGCAGTACTTC. Encoded protein: CASSQVGLISTYEQYF.

This CDR3 reads CASSSVRTDTQYF. The CDR3 DNA is TGTGCCAGCAGTTCGGTCCGCACAGATACGCAGTATTTT. The rearrangement links TRBV6-5 to TRBJ2-3; D is undetermined. V shed 4 bases and J shed 1 base, with 6 bases lying between them. The CDR3 extends over 13 amino acids. CDR1 MNHEY and CDR2 SVGAGI come from the germline V gene.

CDR3 region: CASGPGPNTEAFF. The CDR3 DNA sequence: TGCGCCAGCGGGCCGGGACCGAACACTGAAGCTTTCTTT. This sequence joins TRBV5-1 and TRBJ1-1; perhaps TRBD1 as D (5 bases). The CDR3 loop spans 13 amino acids. Germline lookup yields CDR1 SGHRS and CDR2 YFSETQ. V lost 7 bases, J lost 1 base, and 11 bases lay in between.

The V and J genes are TRBV7-9 and TRBJ1-3; D unclear. The ends were cut back, 8 bases at V and 0 bases at J, with 17 bases in the middle. From germline, CDR1 is SEHNR and CDR2 FQNEAQ (reference sequence). The CDR3 is made up of 16 amino acids. In DNA, the CDR3 is TGTGCCAGCTATTTTTACGGCGGGAGCTCTGGAAACACCATATATTTT. The encoded protein is CASYFYGGSSGNTIYF. Full variable domain (remainder filled in from reference TRBV7-9 and TRBJ1-3): DTGVSQNPRHKITKRGQNVTFRCDPISEHNRLYWYRQTLGQGPEFLTYFQNEAQLEKSRLLSDRFSAERPKGSFSTLEIQRTEQGDSAMYLCASYFYGGSSGNTIYFGEGSWLTVV.

This clone was counted a single time. The DNA of the CDR3 is TGTGCCAGCTCACTCCAACAGGGTCCCCAAGAGACCCAGTACTTC. Amino acid sequence: CASSLQQGPQETQYF. The gene calls are TRBV18 and TRBJ2-5; D may be TRBD1 (6 bases). Germline CDR1 and CDR2: KGHSH and LQKENI. The length of the CDR3 is 15 residues. Trimming shortened V by 4 bases and J by 1 base, and 13 bases separated the two germline ends. The full variable domain, with the rest looked up from reference TRBV18 and TRBJ2-5, is NAGVMQNPRHLVRRRGQEARLRCSPMKGHSHVYWYRQLPEEGLKFMVYLQKENIIDESGMPKERFSAEFPKEGPSILRIQQVVRGDSAAYFCASSLQQGPQETQYFGPGTRLLVL.